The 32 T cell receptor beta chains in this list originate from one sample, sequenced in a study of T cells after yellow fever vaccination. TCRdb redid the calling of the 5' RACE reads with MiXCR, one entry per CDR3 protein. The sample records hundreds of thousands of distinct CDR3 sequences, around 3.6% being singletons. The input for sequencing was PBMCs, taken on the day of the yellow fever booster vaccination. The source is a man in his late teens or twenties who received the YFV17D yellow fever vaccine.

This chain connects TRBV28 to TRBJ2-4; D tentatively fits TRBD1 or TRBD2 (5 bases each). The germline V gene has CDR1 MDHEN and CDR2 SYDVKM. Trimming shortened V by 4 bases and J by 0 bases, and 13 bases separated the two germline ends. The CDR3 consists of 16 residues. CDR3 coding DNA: TGTGCCAGCAGTTGGGGTGGGGGAGTAGCCAAAAACATTCAGTACTTC. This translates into CASSWGGGVAKNIQYF.

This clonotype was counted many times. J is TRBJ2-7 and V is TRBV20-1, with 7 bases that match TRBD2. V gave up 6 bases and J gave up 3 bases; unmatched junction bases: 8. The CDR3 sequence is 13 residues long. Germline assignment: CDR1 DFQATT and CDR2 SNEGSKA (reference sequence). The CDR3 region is CSALGRGSYEQYV. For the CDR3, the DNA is TGCAGTGCCCTAGGGCGGGGGAGCTACGAGCAGTACGTC.

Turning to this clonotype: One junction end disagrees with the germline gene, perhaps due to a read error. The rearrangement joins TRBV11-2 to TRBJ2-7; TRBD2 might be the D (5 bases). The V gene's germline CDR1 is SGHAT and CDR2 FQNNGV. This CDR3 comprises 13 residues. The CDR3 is CASSLDRSGIRTF. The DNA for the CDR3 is TGTGCCAGCAGCTTAGATCGGTCGGGGATTAGGACCTTC.

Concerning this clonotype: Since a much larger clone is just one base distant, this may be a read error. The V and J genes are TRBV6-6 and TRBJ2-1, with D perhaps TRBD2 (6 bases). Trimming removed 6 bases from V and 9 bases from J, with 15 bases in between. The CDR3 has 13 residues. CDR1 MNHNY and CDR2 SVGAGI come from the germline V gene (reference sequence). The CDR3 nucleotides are TGTGCCAGCAGCCCTCGGGACTGGGTTGAGCAGTTCTTC. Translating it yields CASSPRDWVEQFF.

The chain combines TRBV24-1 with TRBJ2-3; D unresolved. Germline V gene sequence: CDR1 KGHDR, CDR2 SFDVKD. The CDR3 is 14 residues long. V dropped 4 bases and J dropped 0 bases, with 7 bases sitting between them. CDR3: CATSDETSTDTQYF. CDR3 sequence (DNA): TGTGCCACCAGTGACGAGACCAGCACAGATACGCAGTATTTT.

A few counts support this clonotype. CDR3 coding DNA: TGCGCCAGCAGCCAAGAACTCGGCAGGGGAAACGAGCAGTACTTC. Its translation is CASSQELGRGNEQYF. This chain uses TRBV4-3 with TRBJ2-7, with a possible D match to TRBD1 (6 bases). Germline V CDR1 and CDR2: LGHNA, YSLEER. There are 15 residues in the CDR3. Trimming shortened V by 0 bases and J by 5 bases, and 14 bases separated the two germline ends.

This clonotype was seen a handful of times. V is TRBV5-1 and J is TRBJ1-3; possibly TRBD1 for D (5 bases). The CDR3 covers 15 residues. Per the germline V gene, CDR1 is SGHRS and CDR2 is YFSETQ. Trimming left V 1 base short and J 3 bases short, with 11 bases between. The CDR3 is CASSLTGGNGNTIYF. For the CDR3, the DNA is TGCGCCAGCAGCTTGACCGGGGGGAATGGAAACACCATATATTTT.

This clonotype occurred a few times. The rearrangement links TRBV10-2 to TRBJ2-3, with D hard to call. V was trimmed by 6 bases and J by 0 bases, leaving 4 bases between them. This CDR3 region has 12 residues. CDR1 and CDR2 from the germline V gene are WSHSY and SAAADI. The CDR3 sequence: CASRDSTDTQYF. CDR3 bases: TGCGCCAGCAGGGACAGCACAGATACGCAGTATTTT.

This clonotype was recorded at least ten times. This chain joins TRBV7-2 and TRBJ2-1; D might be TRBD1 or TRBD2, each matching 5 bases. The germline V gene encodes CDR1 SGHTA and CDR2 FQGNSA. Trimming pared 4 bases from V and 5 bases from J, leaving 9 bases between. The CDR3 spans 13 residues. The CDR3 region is CASSWGRHNEQFF. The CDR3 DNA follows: TGTGCCAGCAGCTGGGGACGGCACAATGAGCAGTTCTTC. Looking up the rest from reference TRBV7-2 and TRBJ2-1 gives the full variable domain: GAGVSQSPSNKVTEKGKDVELRCDPISGHTALYWYRQSLGQGLEFLIYFQGNSAPDKSGLPSDRFSAERTGGSVSTLTIQRTQQEDSAVYLCASSWGRHNEQFFGPGTRLTVL.

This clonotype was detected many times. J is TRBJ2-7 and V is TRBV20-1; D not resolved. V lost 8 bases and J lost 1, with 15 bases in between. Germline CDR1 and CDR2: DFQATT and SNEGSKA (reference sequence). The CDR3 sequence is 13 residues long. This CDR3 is CSTKVRGSYEQYF. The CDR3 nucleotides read TGCAGTACTAAGGTCCGTGGGTCCTACGAGCAGTACTTC.

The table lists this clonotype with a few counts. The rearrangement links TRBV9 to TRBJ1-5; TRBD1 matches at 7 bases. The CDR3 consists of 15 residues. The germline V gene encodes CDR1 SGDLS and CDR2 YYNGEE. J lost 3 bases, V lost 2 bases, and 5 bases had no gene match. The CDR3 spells CASSVTGLPNQPQHF. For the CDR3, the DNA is TGTGCCAGCAGCGTGACAGGGCTACCCAATCAGCCCCAGCATTTT.

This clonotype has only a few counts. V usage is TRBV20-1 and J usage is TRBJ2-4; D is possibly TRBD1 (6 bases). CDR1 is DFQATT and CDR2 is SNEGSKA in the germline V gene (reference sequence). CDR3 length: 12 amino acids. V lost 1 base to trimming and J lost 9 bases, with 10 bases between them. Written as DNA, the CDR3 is TGCAGTGCTAGAGGGCAAGGGGGCATTCAGTACTTC. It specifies CSARGQGGIQYF.

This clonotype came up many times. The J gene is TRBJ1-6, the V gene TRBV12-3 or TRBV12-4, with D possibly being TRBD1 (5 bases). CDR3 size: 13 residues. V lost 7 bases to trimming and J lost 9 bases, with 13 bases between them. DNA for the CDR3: TGTGCCAGCACTCGGGGCCCTTCTTCACCCCTCCACTTT. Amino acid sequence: CASTRGPSSPLHF.

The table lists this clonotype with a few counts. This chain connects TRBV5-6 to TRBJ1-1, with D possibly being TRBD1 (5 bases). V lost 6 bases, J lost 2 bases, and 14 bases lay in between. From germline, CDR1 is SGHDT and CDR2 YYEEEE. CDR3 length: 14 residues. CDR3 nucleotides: TGTGCCAGCACCTCTGACAGACCCAACACTGAAGCTTTCTTT. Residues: CASTSDRPNTEAFF. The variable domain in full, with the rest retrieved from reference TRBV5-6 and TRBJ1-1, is DAGVTQSPTHLIKTRGQQVTLRCSPKSGHDTVSWYQQALGQGPQFIFQYYEEEERQRGNFPDRFSGHQFPNYSSELNVNALLLGDSALYLCASTSDRPNTEAFFGQGTRLTVV.

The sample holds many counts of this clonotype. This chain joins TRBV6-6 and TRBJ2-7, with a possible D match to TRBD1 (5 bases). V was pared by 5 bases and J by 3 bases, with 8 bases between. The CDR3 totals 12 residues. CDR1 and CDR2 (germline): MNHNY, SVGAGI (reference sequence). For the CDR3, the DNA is TGTGCCAGCAGTGCCAGGGACTACGAGCAGTACGTC. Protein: CASSARDYEQYV.

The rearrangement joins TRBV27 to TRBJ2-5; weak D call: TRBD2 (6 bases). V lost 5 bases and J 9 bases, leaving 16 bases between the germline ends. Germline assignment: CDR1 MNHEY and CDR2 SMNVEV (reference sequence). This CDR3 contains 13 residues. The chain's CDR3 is CASSTEGPRAQYF. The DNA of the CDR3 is TGTGCCAGCAGTACGGAGGGGCCAAGAGCCCAGTACTTC.

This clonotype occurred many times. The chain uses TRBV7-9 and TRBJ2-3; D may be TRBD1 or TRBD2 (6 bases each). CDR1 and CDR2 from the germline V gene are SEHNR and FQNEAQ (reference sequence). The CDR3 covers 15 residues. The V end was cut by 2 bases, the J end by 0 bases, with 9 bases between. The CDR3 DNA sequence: TGTGCCAGCAGCTTAAACGGGGGCAGCACAGATACGCAGTATTTT. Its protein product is CASSLNGGSTDTQYF.

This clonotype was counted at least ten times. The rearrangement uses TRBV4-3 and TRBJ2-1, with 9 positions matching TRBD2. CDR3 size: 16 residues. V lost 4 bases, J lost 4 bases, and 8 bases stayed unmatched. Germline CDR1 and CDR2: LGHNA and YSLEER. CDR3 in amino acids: CASSPGASGVYNEQFF. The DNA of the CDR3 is TGCGCCAGCAGCCCCGGGGCTAGCGGGGTTTACAATGAGCAGTTCTTC.

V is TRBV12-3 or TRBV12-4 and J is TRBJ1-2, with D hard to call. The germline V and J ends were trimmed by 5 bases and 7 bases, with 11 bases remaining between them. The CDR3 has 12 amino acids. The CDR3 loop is CASSVQRSGYTF. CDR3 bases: TGTGCCAGCAGTGTACAGCGAAGTGGCTACACCTTC.

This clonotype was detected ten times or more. CDR3 region: CASSLLPDDYTDTQYF. DNA of the CDR3: TGTGCCAGCAGTTTATTACCGGATGACTACACAGATACGCAGTATTTT. V is TRBV27 and J is TRBJ2-3, with D possibly TRBD2 on 5 matching bases. CDR3 length equals 16 residues. Trimming cost V 1 base and J 2 bases, with 13 bases left between them. The germline CDR1 and CDR2 sequences are MNHEY and SMNVEV (reference sequence).

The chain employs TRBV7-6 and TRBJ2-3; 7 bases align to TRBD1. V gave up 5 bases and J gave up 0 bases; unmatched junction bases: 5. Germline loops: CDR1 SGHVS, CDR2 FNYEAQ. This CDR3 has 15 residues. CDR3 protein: CASSRGLGSTDTQYF. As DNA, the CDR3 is TGTGCCAGCAGCAGGGGGCTGGGGAGCACAGATACGCAGTATTTT.

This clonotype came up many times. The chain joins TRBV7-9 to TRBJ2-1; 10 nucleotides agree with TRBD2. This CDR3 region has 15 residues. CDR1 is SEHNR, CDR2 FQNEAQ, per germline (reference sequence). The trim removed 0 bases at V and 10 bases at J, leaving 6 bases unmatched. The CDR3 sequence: CASSLAAGGEGEQFF. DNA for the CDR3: TGTGCCAGCAGCTTAGCAGCGGGGGGGGAGGGAGAGCAGTTCTTC.

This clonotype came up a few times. The CDR3 is CASSASGRRAGTQYF. DNA for the CDR3: TGTGCCAGCAGCGCCTCGGGCCGCCGGGCTGGAACGCAGTATTTT. J is TRBJ2-3 and V is TRBV7-9; D uncertain. Germline V gene lookup returns CDR1 SEHNR and CDR2 FQNEAQ (reference sequence). The CDR3 length is 15 residues. With 5 bases removed from V and 9 bases from J, the gap between germline ends came to 21 bases. The full variable domain, its missing parts supplied by reference TRBV7-9 and TRBJ2-3, is DTGVSQNPRHKITKRGQNVTFRCDPISEHNRLYWYRQTLGQGPEFLTYFQNEAQLEKSRLLSDRFSAERPKGSFSTLEIQRTEQGDSAMYLCASSASGRRAGTQYFGPGTRLTVL.

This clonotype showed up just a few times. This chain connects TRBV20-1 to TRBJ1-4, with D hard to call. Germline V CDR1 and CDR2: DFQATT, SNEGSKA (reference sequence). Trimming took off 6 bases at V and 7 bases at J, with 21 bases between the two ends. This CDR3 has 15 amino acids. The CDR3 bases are TGCAGTGCCCCACCTCCCTCGGGAAGGCGTGAAAAACTGTTTTTT. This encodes CSAPPPSGRREKLFF.

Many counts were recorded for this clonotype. DNA of the CDR3: TGCGCCAGCAGCTTTGGGCAGGGAGGCGCGGATACGCAGTATTTT. This sequence encodes CASSFGQGGADTQYF. The V call is TRBV5-1, the J call TRBJ2-3; the D gene is possibly TRBD2 (6 bases). Germline V gives CDR1 SGHRS, CDR2 YFSETQ. CDR3 length: 15 residues. V was trimmed by 2 bases and J by 6 bases, leaving 16 bases between them.

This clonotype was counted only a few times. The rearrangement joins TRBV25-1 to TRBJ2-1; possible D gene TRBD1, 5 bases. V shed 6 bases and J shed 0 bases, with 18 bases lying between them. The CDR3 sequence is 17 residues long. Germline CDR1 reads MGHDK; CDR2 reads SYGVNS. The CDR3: CASSDSPHRSSYNEQFF. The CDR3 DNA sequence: TGTGCCAGCAGCGACTCGCCGCACAGGAGCTCCTACAATGAGCAGTTCTTC.

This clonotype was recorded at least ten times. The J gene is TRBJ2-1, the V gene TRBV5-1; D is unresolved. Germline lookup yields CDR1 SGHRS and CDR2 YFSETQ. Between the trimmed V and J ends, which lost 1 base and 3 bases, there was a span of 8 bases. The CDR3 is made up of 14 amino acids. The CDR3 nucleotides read TGCGCCAGCAGCTTGCATGGGAACTACAATGAGCAGTTCTTC. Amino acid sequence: CASSLHGNYNEQFF. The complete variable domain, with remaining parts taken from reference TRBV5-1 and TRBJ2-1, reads KAGVTQTPRYLIKTRGQQVTLSCSPISGHRSVSWYQQTPGQGLQFLFEYFSETQRNKGNFPGRFSGRQFSNSRSEMNVSTLELGDSALYLCASSLHGNYNEQFFGPGTRLTVL.

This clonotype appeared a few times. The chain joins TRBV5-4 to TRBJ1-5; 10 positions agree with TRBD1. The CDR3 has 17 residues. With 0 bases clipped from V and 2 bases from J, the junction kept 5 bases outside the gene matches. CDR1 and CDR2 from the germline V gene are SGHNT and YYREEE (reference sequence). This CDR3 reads CASSLGGDRGGNQPQHF. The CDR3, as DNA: TGTGCCAGCAGCTTGGGGGGGGACAGGGGTGGCAATCAGCCCCAGCATTTT.

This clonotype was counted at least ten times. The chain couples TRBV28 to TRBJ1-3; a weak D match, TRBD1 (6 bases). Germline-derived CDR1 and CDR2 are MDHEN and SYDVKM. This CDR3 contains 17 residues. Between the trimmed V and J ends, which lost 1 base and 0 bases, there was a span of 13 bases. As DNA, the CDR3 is TGTGCCAGCAGTTTATCGTCCAGGGGCGTCTCTGGAAACACCATATATTTT. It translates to CASSLSSRGVSGNTIYF.

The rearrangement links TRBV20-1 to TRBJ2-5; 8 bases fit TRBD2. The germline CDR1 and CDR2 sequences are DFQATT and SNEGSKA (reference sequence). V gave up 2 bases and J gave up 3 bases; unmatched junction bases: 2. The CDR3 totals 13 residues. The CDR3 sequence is CSARWRGEETQYF. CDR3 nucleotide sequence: TGCAGTGCTAGATGGCGGGGGGAAGAGACCCAGTACTTC.

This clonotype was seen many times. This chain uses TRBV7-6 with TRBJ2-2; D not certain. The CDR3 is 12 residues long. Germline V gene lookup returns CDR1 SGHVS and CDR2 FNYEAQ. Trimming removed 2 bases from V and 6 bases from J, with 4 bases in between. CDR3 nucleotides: TGTGCCAGCAGCTTAACTGCCGGGGAGCTGTTTTTT. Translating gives CASSLTAGELFF.

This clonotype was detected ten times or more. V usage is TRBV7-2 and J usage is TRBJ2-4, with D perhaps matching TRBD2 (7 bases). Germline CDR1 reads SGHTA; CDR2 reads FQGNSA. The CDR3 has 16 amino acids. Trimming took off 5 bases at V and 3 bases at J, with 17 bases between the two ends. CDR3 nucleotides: TGTGCCAGCAGCCATCATACAGGGAGGGACAAAAACATTCAGTACTTC. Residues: CASSHHTGRDKNIQYF.